Following are 10 T cell receptor beta chains from one sample sequenced in a study of blood T cells in healthy people across ages. The use of a sample-barcoded 5' primer and a J-beta primer mix characterized a second PCR of about 7 to 12 cycles. TCRdb processed the 5' RACE reads anew with MiXCR; each CDR3 protein has one entry. In the table there are over a million distinct CDR3 sequences, 25% of which are singletons. The sample also formed part of further work on T cells of mothers and their children.

Sequenced: blood. These TCRs come from a girl aged 2-10 years in good health.

V is TRBV28 and J is TRBJ1-5; D possibly corresponds to TRBD1 (5 bases). CDR1 and CDR2 (germline): MDHEN, SYDVKM. V shed 3 bases and J shed 0 bases, with 9 bases lying between them. This CDR3 spans 15 amino acids. CDR3 amino acids: CASSFFRASNQPQHF. CDR3 in DNA: TGTGCCAGCAGTTTCTTCAGGGCTAGCAATCAGCCCCAGCATTTT.

This clonotype was detected a few times. The chain links TRBV10-3 to TRBJ2-3; 9 nucleotides agree with TRBD1. CDR1 ENHRY and CDR2 SYGVKD come from the germline V gene. V lost 3 bases and J lost 4; bases outside the gene matches: 5. The CDR3 is 15 amino acids. The CDR3 protein is CAISERDRVADTQYF. The CDR3 DNA is TGTGCCATCAGTGAACGGGACAGGGTTGCAGATACGCAGTATTTT.

V is TRBV27 and J is TRBJ1-1; D is unclear. CDR3 size: 13 residues. Per germline, CDR1 MNHEY and CDR2 SMNVEV (reference sequence). The V and J ends lost 4 bases and 1 base respectively, with 7 bases between them. The CDR3 coding sequence is TGTGCCAGCAGTTGGGTCCAGAACACTGAAGCTTTCTTT. Amino acid sequence: CASSWVQNTEAFF.

This clonotype was counted between two and nine times. The chain combines TRBV4-1 with TRBJ1-2; D is unclear. Germline CDR1 and CDR2: MGHRA and YSYEKL. V was trimmed by 1 base and J by 4 bases, leaving 19 bases between them. The CDR3 has 17 residues. The CDR3 sequence is CASSQVGPVDPSYGYTF. The CDR3 DNA sequence: TGCGCCAGCAGCCAAGTTGGGCCAGTGGACCCTTCCTATGGCTACACCTTC.

This clonotype showed up just a few times. The chain has TRBV6-2 or TRBV6-3 and TRBJ2-5; D is possibly TRBD2 (7 bases). The closer fit of TRBJ2-7 to the DNA end suggests the J call may be wrong. This CDR3 contains 15 residues. The germline V gene has CDR1 MNHEY and CDR2 SVGEGT. CDR3 bases: TGTGCCAGCAGTTACTCTGCGGGGGCCATCTACGAGCAGTACTTC. Residues: CASSYSAGAIYEQYF.

The chain links TRBV7-9 to TRBJ2-1; a possible D gene is TRBD1 (5 bases). The CDR3 runs 17 residues. V lost 5 bases to trimming and J lost 1 base, with 18 bases between them. CDR1 is SEHNR and CDR2 is FQNEAQ in the germline V gene (reference sequence). CDR3 nucleotides: TGTGCCAGCAGCCCACGGTGGGGCGAGAGGTCCTACAATGAGCAGTTCTTC. It specifies CASSPRWGERSYNEQFF.

This chain connects TRBV4-3 to TRBJ2-3; 11 bases are shared with TRBD1. With V trimmed by 4 bases and J by 6 bases, 6 bases remained unmatched. Germline V gene sequence: CDR1 LGHNA, CDR2 YSLEER. The CDR3 extends over 15 amino acids. Here the CDR3 reads CASSPAGQGVDTQYF. CDR3 DNA sequence: TGCGCCAGCAGCCCGGCGGGACAGGGGGTGGATACGCAGTATTTT.

The V call is TRBV9, the J call TRBJ1-2; D remains unclear. CDR1 and CDR2 (germline): SGDLS, YYNGEE. The V gene lost 0 bases and the J gene lost 8 bases, with 8 bases spanning the gap. The CDR3 is 12 residues long. This CDR3 is CASSVGERGYTF. CDR3 sequence (DNA): TGTGCCAGCAGCGTAGGGGAGAGGGGCTACACCTTC.

The chain combines TRBV7-6 with TRBJ1-4; TRBD1 agrees at 8 bases. The germline V gene has CDR1 SGHVS and CDR2 FNYEAQ. The CDR3 is 17 residues long. V was pared by 4 bases and J by 0 bases, with 7 bases of the junction left unmatched. The CDR3 loop reads CASSSRTGPTTNEKLFF. The CDR3 nucleotides read TGTGCCAGCAGCTCTCGGACAGGGCCTACAACTAATGAAAAACTGTTTTTT.

The gene calls are TRBV3-1 and TRBJ2-5; maybe TRBD2 (5 bases). CDR3 length: 14 residues. Looked up from germline, CDR1 is LGHDT and CDR2 is YNNKEL (reference sequence). With 2 bases removed from V and 4 bases from J, the gap between germline ends came to 11 bases. The CDR3 DNA follows: TGTGCCAGCAGCCAACTAGCAGGTGCAGAGACCCAGTACTTC. Translation gives CASSQLAGAETQYF.